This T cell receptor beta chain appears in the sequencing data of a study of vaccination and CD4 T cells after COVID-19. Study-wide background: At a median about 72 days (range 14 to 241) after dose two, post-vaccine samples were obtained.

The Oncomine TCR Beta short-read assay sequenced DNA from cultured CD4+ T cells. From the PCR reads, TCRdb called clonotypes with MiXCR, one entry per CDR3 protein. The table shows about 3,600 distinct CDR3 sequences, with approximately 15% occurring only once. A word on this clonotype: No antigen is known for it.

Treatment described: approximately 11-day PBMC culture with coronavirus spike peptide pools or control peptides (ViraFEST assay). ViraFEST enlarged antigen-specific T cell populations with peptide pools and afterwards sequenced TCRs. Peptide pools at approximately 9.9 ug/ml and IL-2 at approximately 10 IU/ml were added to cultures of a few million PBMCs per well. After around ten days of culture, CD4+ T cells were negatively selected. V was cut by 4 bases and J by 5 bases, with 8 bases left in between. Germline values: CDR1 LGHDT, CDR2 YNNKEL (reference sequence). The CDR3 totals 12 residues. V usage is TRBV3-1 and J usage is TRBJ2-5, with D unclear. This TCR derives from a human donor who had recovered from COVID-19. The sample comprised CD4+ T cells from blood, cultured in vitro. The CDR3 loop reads CASSRLLETQYF. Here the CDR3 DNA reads TGTGCCAGCAGCCGACTTCTCGAGACCCAGTACTTC.